What follows describes a single T cell receptor beta chain. The antigen remains unidentified. Making TCR cDNA involved 5'RACE template switching, which added UMIs and a universal primer site. From the 5' RACE reads, TCRdb called clonotypes with MiXCR, one entry per CDR3 protein. Altogether roughly 520,000 distinct CDR3 sequences are present, 21% being singletons, with the ten largest covering 15% to 20%. This sample was taken from a study of T cells after yellow fever vaccination. The wider study: Fractions containing few cells were prepared with SMART-Seq v4 Ultra Low Input. Findings of the study overall: Any FACS-sorted repertoire could hold abundant clonotypes that contaminate it from the bulk population. Post-booster samples contained most primary-vaccination clones (approximately 97% CD4, roughly 88% CD8).

The sample consisted of PBMCs, taken approximately 20 days after the first yellow fever vaccination. This receptor was identified in a man aged 18 to 29 who received the YFV17D yellow fever vaccine.

The CDR3: CASSAGYGGVGKTQYF. CDR3 DNA sequence: TGTGCCAGCAGTGCCGGGTACGGAGGGGTCGGGAAGACCCAGTACTTC. The chain combines TRBV25-1 with TRBJ2-5; maybe TRBD2 (6 bases). The germline V gene has CDR1 MGHDK and CDR2 SYGVNS. The V end lost 4 bases, the J end lost 6 bases, and 21 bases lay between the germline ends. CDR3 size: 16 residues.